This T cell receptor beta chain was obtained from a study of OX40 agonist ivuxolimab in advanced cancers. About the research overall: Every patient in dose escalation had hepatocellular carcinoma, melanoma, renal cell or head and neck cancer. Having had anti-PD-1, anti-PD-L1 or anti-CTLA-4 therapy before was allowed, and about 40% had some.

Points from the study as a whole: Clonal expansion from baseline to week 6 occurred in both CD4+ and CD8+ T cells. Expanded clones were, on average, more numerous in CD8+ T cells than in CD4+.

A note on this clone: Antigen unknown.

CDR1 is SGHTA and CDR2 is FQGNSA in the germline V gene. With 5 bases clipped from V and 0 bases from J, the junction kept 5 bases outside the gene matches. This CDR3 spans 15 amino acids. Some clones are missing from TCRdb's copy, which holds only in-frame ones; the method was immunoSEQ multiplex PCR. This sample has tens of thousands of clones; roughly 80% occur once, and the top ten carry 2.5% to 3%. V and J are TRBV7-2 and TRBJ2-7; TRBD1 matches at 9 bases. The specimen comprised CD4+ or CD8+ T cells sorted from blood, sampled in a trial of the OX40 agonist ivuxolimab. The source of this sequence is an adult with an advanced solid tumor such as melanoma, head and neck, liver or kidney cancer. Here the CDR3 reads CASSEGQGPSYEQYV. The CDR3 region has the DNA TGTGCCAGCAGCGAGGGACAGGGACCCTCCTACGAGCAGTACGTC.